These 26 T cell receptor beta chains were sequenced from one sample in a study of shared clonotypes between healthy human individuals. Generated by immunoSEQ multiplex PCR, the TCRdb table keeps only in-frame clones and is missing some. Here the sample spans some 490,000 clones, almost 80% being singletons. The specimen sequenced was PBMCs. All receptors derive from a middle-aged woman in good health. Some clones in this sample may be carry-over from other donors' samples.

The CDR3 DNA is TGTGCCAGCAGCTTGGGGAATCGAGATACGCAGTATTTT. Amino acid sequence: CASSLGNRDTQYF. V usage is TRBV5-8 and J usage is TRBJ2-3; D uncertain. Germline V gene lookup returns CDR1 SGHTS and CDR2 YDEGEE. The V end lost 0 bases, the J end lost 5 bases, and 7 bases lay between the germline ends. CDR3 length: 13 amino acids. The full variable domain, rest sourced from reference TRBV5-8 and TRBJ2-3, is EAGVTQSPTHLIKTRGQQATLRCSPISGHTSVYWYQQALGLGLQFLLWYDEGEERNRGNFPPRFSGRQFPNYSSELNVNALELEDSALYLCASSLGNRDTQYFGPGTRLTVL.

The chain recombines TRBV30 with TRBJ2-5; TRBD2 aligns across 10 bases. With 2 bases clipped from V and 0 bases from J, the junction kept 6 bases outside the gene matches. The CDR3 sequence is 16 residues long. Germline values: CDR1 GTSNPN, CDR2 SVGIG (reference sequence). CDR3 nucleotides: TGTGCCTGGAGTACCGGGACTAGCGAGTACCAAGAGACCCAGTACTTC. Protein: CAWSTGTSEYQETQYF.

V gene TRBV6-6 combines with J gene TRBJ2-5, with D unresolved. CDR3 length: 15 amino acids. Per germline, CDR1 MNHNY and CDR2 SVGAGI (reference sequence). V lost 2 bases, J lost 5 bases, and 15 bases lay in between. The CDR3 spells CASSYRAASGETQYF. CDR3 DNA: TGTGCCAGCAGTTACCGTGCTGCCTCTGGGGAGACCCAGTACTTC.

The chain recombines TRBV7-2 with TRBJ2-7, with 10 bases matching TRBD1. V trimming: 4 bases; J trimming: 6 bases; junction bases outside the gene matches: 6. CDR1 and CDR2 from the germline V gene are SGHTA and FQGNSA. CDR3 length equals 14 residues. In DNA, the CDR3 is TGTGCCAGCAGCTCATACGGACAGGGGGGCGAGCAGTACTTC. It specifies CASSSYGQGGEQYF.

This chain links TRBV6-1 with TRBJ1-3; D not resolved. CDR3 length equals 16 residues. The germline V gene encodes CDR1 MNHNS and CDR2 SASEGT. V was clipped by 2 bases and J by 0 bases, with 11 bases between them. The CDR3 region has the DNA TGTGCCAGCAGTGAATGGTCAGGAAACTCTGGAAACACCATATATTTT. Translated: CASSEWSGNSGNTIYF.

The chain links TRBV27 to TRBJ2-5; 15 bases map to TRBD2. Germline assignment: CDR1 MNHEY and CDR2 SMNVEV (reference sequence). The CDR3 has 15 residues. With V trimmed by 5 bases and J by 5 bases, 3 bases remained unmatched. CDR3 region: CASSRGTSGRETQYF. CDR3 bases: TGTGCCAGCAGTCGGGGGACTAGCGGGAGGGAGACCCAGTACTTC.

This clone was seen a few times. The V and J genes are TRBV29-1 and TRBJ1-1, with TRBD1 matching over 7 bases. This CDR3 comprises 13 residues. With V trimmed by 3 bases and J by 8 bases, 9 bases remained unmatched. From germline, CDR1 is SQVTM and CDR2 ANQGSEA. CDR3 sequence: CSVEAGGHTEAFF. The DNA of the CDR3 is TGCAGCGTTGAGGCAGGGGGGCATACAGAAGCTTTCTTT.

A remark on this clone: The junction and the germline gene differ at one end; a read error may be behind it. V usage is TRBV28 and J usage is TRBJ2-2; D ambiguous. The germline CDR1 and CDR2 sequences are MDHEN and SYDVKM. This CDR3 has 12 amino acids. For the CDR3, the DNA is TGTGCCAGCAGCTTATGGGCCGGGGAGCTGTTTTTT. Residues: CASSLWAGELFF.

The rearrangement joins TRBV27 to TRBJ2-7, with D possibly being TRBD1 (5 bases). CDR3 length equals 13 residues. Trimming removed 3 bases at V and 3 bases at J, with 9 bases between. The germline gives CDR1 MNHEY, CDR2 SMNVEV (reference sequence). CDR3 coding DNA: TGTGCCAGCAGTTTCGACAGAAACTACGAGCAGTACTTC. Amino acids: CASSFDRNYEQYF.

This chain's CDR3 is CASSTRWGRSPFYEQYF. CDR3 bases: TGTGCCAGCAGCACCCGTTGGGGGAGAAGCCCCTTCTACGAGCAGTACTTC. J is TRBJ2-7 and V is TRBV11-3; the D call may be TRBD1 or TRBD2 (5 bases each). Trimming took 5 bases from V and 3 from J, leaving 23 bases between them. The CDR3 extends over 17 amino acids. Germline V gene data show CDR1 as SGHNT and CDR2 as YENEEA.

A word on this clone: Other nucleotide sequences in the sample specify the same CDR3. The chain has TRBV6-5 and TRBJ2-7, with unresolved D. The CDR3 covers 14 residues. Germline V gives CDR1 MNHEY, CDR2 SVGAGI. The V end lost 6 bases, the J end lost 2 bases, and 14 bases lay between the germline ends. CDR3 region: CASRGSLSPYEQYF. In nucleotides, the CDR3 is TGTGCCAGCAGGGGCTCACTTTCCCCCTACGAGCAGTACTTC.

Only one count was recorded for this clone. The rearrangement uses TRBV7-3 and TRBJ2-2; D remains unclear. The length of the CDR3 is 14 residues. V was trimmed by 5 bases and J by 6 bases, leaving 13 bases between them. Germline V lookup: CDR1 SGHTA, CDR2 FQGTGA. CDR3 DNA sequence: TGTGCCAGCAGCGGACGATCTACGCCCGGGGAGCTGTTTTTT. Amino acid sequence: CASSGRSTPGELFF.

The gene calls are TRBV5-1 and TRBJ2-5, with D unclear. The CDR3 extends over 13 amino acids. The germline V and J ends were trimmed by 1 base and 3 bases, with 7 bases remaining between them. From germline, CDR1 is SGHRS and CDR2 YFSETQ. CDR3 DNA sequence: TGCGCCAGCAGCTTGAGGAGAGAAGAGACCCAGTACTTC. Amino acid sequence: CASSLRREETQYF.

The J gene is TRBJ2-2, the V gene TRBV7-3; 10 bases match TRBD1. CDR1 SGHTA and CDR2 FQGTGA come from the germline V gene. The CDR3 runs 16 residues. Unmatched junction bases numbered 7, after V lost 5 bases and J lost 4 bases. CDR3 amino acids: CASSPHGTGVTGELFF. The CDR3 nucleotides read TGTGCCAGCAGCCCCCATGGGACAGGGGTCACCGGGGAGCTGTTTTTT.

The chain uses TRBV19 and TRBJ2-1, with D perhaps matching TRBD2 (5 bases). Trimming shortened V by 0 bases and J by 8 bases, and 11 bases separated the two germline ends. Germline V gives CDR1 LNHDA, CDR2 SQIVND (reference sequence). This CDR3 contains 14 residues. The CDR3 here is CASSIDPGSDEQFF. Here the CDR3 DNA reads TGTGCCAGTAGTATAGATCCGGGATCGGATGAGCAGTTCTTC.

V is TRBV19 and J is TRBJ2-6; the D gene is possibly TRBD1 (6 bases). The CDR3 covers 18 residues. Germline-derived CDR1 and CDR2 are LNHDA and SQIVND (reference sequence). Trimming removed 5 bases from V and 3 bases from J, with 20 bases in between. The CDR3 nucleotides are TGTGCCAGTAGTCCCCGGACAGTAGGATTACTTGGGGCCAACGTCCTGACTTTC. It translates to CASSPRTVGLLGANVLTF. The whole variable domain, remainder taken from reference TRBV19 and TRBJ2-6, is DGGITQSPKYLFRKEGQNVTLSCEQNLNHDAMYWYRQDPGQGLRLIYYSQIVNDFQKGDIAEGYSVSREKKESFPLTVTSAQKNPTAFYLCASSPRTVGLLGANVLTFGAGSRLTVL.

The CDR3 sequence: CASSLMAKGEAFF. The CDR3 DNA sequence: TGTGCCAGCAGTTTAATGGCTAAGGGTGAAGCTTTCTTT. The chain combines TRBV28 with TRBJ1-1; no firm D call. The CDR3 is made up of 13 amino acids. From germline, CDR1 is MDHEN and CDR2 SYDVKM. Deletions cut 2 bases from V and 7 bases from J, with 11 bases between. The full variable domain, completed using reference TRBV28 and TRBJ1-1, is DVKVTQSSRYLVKRTGEKVFLECVQDMDHENMFWYRQDPGLGLRLIYFSYDVKMKEKGDIPEGYSVSREKKERFSLILESASTNQTSMYLCASSLMAKGEAFFGQGTRLTVV.

This sequence joins TRBV7-9 and TRBJ2-3; 7 positions match TRBD1. This CDR3 contains 15 residues. Germline lookup yields CDR1 SEHNR and CDR2 FQNEAQ (reference sequence). Losses at the gene ends were 1 base for V and 1 base for J; bases not matched to a gene: 2. Here the CDR3 reads CASSLDTGGTDTQYF. The CDR3 DNA reads as TGTGCCAGCAGCTTAGACACAGGGGGCACAGATACGCAGTATTTT.

V and J are TRBV7-9 and TRBJ1-1; D not resolved. The CDR3 is made up of 15 amino acids. Germline V gene sequence: CDR1 SEHNR, CDR2 FQNEAQ (reference sequence). Between the trimmed V and J ends, which lost 1 base and 6 bases, there was a span of 15 bases. CDR3 in amino acids: CASSLGLVGSAEAFF. The CDR3 DNA reads TGTGCCAGCAGCTTAGGATTAGTAGGCAGCGCTGAAGCTTTCTTT.

The CDR3, as DNA: TGTGCCAGCAGCCAAGCTTGGGAGACCCAGTACTTC. It yields the protein CASSQAWETQYF. This sequence joins TRBV14 and TRBJ2-5; D ambiguous. The CDR3 is made up of 12 amino acids. V shed 1 base and J shed 5 bases, with 5 bases lying between them. Germline V gives CDR1 SGHDN, CDR2 FVKESK. The entire variable domain, with the rest obtained from reference TRBV14 and TRBJ2-5, is as follows: EAGVTQFPSHSVIEKGQTVTLRCDPISGHDNLYWYRRVMGKEIKFLLHFVKESKQDESGMPNNRFLAERTGGTYSTLKVQPAELEDSGVYFCASSQAWETQYFGPGTRLLVL.

This clone occurred many times. This chain uses TRBV5-1 with TRBJ2-3; 15 nucleotides match TRBD2. The CDR3 sequence is 16 residues long. The ends lost 3 bases at V and 6 bases at J; junction bases unmatched: 5. Germline CDR1 reads SGHRS; CDR2 reads YFSETQ. The DNA for the CDR3 is TGCGCCAGCAGCTGGGGACTAGCGGGAGGTGACGATACGCAGTATTTT. This translates into CASSWGLAGGDDTQYF.

V gene TRBV2 combines with J gene TRBJ1-4; D is possibly TRBD1 (6 bases). The CDR3 contains 15 residues. Germline loops: CDR1 SNHLY, CDR2 FYNNEI. Trimming stripped 2 bases from V and 8 bases from J, with 15 bases between. CDR3 bases: TGTGCCAGCAGTGAATTCGGGGGGGCTGGAGAAAAACTGTTTTTT. It translates to CASSEFGGAGEKLFF.

V and J are TRBV6-5 and TRBJ2-7; D not resolved. CDR3 length equals 15 residues. The germline gives CDR1 MNHEY, CDR2 SVGAGI. V was cut by 0 bases and J by 6 bases, with 15 bases left in between. CDR3: CASSYSRPPWGEQYF. In DNA, the CDR3 is TGTGCCAGCAGTTACTCGAGACCACCATGGGGCGAGCAGTACTTC.

The sample holds one count of this clone. This sequence joins TRBV30 and TRBJ2-7, with D possibly being TRBD1 (6 bases). Trimming stripped 5 bases from V and 3 bases from J, with 14 bases between. Germline V gene lookup returns CDR1 GTSNPN and CDR2 SVGIG (reference sequence). This CDR3 has 13 residues. This chain's CDR3 is CAWSRDINYEQYF. DNA for the CDR3: TGTGCCTGGTCCCGGGACATCAACTACGAGCAGTACTTC.

This clone was picked up one time. V usage is TRBV13 and J usage is TRBJ2-7; 8 nucleotides align to TRBD1. This CDR3 comprises 16 residues. In germline, CDR1 is PRHDT, CDR2 FYEKMQ (reference sequence). With 5 bases clipped from V and 2 bases from J, the junction kept 11 bases outside the gene matches. The CDR3 bases are TGTGCCAGCAGCAAAAAACGCGCAGGGGGCCCCTACGAGCAGTACTTC. Translating it yields CASSKKRAGGPYEQYF.

The genes are TRBV10-1 and TRBJ2-5; TRBD2 matches 9 bases. The J call may be wrong; the DNA end is better matched by TRBJ2-7. From germline, CDR1 is WNHNN and CDR2 SYGVQD (reference sequence). The CDR3 length is 17 residues. In DNA, the CDR3 is TGCGCCAGCAGTGAAAAACTAGCGGGTACCAGCTCCTACGAGCAGTACTTC. Residues: CASSEKLAGTSSYEQYF.